This TCR beta chain is drawn from a study of blood T cell repertoires in COVID-19. In the study overall: Samples of COVID-19 (acute and convalescent) were obtained from the United States, Italy and Spain. T cells, B-cell-depleted T cells, or PBMCs supplied cDNA or gDNA.

The participants were between about 18 and 90 years old and came from roughly 24 US areas. Participants reported their clinical history, and cohort assignment relied on those reports. Worth noting for this clone: This sample includes further DNA sequences coding for the same CDR3.

The data were produced by immunoSEQ multiplex PCR, yet TCRdb's version contains in-frame clones alone and is incomplete. The sample holds fewer than 200,000 clones, approximately 82% seen once. Trimming pared 6 bases from V and 2 bases from J, leaving 20 bases between. The CDR3 is made up of 17 amino acids. Germline CDR1 reads SNHLY; CDR2 reads FYNNEI. Sequencing was carried out using PBMCs or T cells enriched from blood (not recorded which). This receptor was identified in a middle-aged man who had recovered from COVID-19. The chain carries TRBV2 and TRBJ1-5; D is ambiguous. The CDR3 protein is CASSKRLLRDGNQPQHF. The CDR3 DNA follows: TGTGCCAGCAGCAAGCGCCTGTTGAGAGATGGCAATCAGCCCCAGCATTTT.